This note documents a single T cell receptor (beta chain) sequence. Authors' data handling: Amplification with reference gene primers provided the estimates of nucleated cell counts. Here immunoSEQ multiplex PCR was the method, and the copy in TCRdb shows in-frame clones only, minus some. Clone size and the V and J calls come from that table; the DNA yielded D and trimming. The repertoire holds hundreds of thousands of clones, with about 87% as singletons. Those enrolled in Seattle joined during active infection and were followed longitudinally afterward. The record originates from a study of blood T cell repertoires in COVID-19. Study details: The United States, Italy and Spain provided the acute and convalescent COVID-19 samples. T cells, B-cell-depleted T cells, or PBMCs provided the cDNA or gDNA that served as material.

Looked up from germline, CDR1 is ENHRY and CDR2 is SYGVKD. Unmatched junction bases numbered 4, after V lost 1 base and J lost 3 bases. This CDR3 has 16 amino acids. This TCR was recovered from a woman aged 45-59 years with COVID-19, enrolled during active disease. Material: peripheral blood. This sequence joins TRBV10-3 and TRBJ1-2, with TRBD1 identical over 11 bases. CDR3 loop: CAISELGGQGDYGYTF. In DNA form, the CDR3 reads TGTGCCATCAGTGAGTTGGGGGGACAGGGGGACTATGGCTACACCTTC.